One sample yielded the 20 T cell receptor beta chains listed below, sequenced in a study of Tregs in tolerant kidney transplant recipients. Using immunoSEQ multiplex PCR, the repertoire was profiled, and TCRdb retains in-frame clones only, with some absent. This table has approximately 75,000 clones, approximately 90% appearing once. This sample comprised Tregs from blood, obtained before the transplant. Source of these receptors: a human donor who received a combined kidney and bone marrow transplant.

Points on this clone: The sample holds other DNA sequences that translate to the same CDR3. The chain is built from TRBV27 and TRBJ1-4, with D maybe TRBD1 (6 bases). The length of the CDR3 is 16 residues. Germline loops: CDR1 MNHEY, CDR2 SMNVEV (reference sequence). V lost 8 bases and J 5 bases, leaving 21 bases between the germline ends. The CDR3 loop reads CASARTGRGGNEKLFF. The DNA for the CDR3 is TGTGCCAGCGCGCGAACCGGAAGGGGGGGGAATGAAAAACTGTTTTTT.

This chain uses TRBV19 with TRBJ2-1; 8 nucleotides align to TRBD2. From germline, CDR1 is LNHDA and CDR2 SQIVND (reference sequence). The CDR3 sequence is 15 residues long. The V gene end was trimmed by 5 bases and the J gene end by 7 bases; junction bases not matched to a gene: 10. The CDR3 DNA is TGTGCCAGTAGTGCAGGGAGGGCGGGGGGTAATGAGCAGTTCTTC. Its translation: CASSAGRAGGNEQFF.

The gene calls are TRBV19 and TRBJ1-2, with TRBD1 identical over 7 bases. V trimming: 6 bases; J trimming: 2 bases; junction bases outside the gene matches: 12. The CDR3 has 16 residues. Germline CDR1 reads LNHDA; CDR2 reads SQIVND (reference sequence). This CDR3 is CASRTGQTLGNYGYTF. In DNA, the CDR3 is TGTGCCAGTAGGACGGGACAGACTTTAGGGAACTATGGCTACACCTTC.

Here the CDR3 reads CASSPRGYEQYF. Written as DNA, the CDR3 is TGTGCCAGCTCACCCAGGGGTTATGAGCAGTACTTC. The V and J genes are TRBV18 and TRBJ2-7; D perhaps matches TRBD1 (6 bases). Germline loops: CDR1 KGHSH, CDR2 LQKENI. V was shortened by 3 bases and J by 7 bases, with 10 bases between the two germline ends. The CDR3 length is 12 residues.

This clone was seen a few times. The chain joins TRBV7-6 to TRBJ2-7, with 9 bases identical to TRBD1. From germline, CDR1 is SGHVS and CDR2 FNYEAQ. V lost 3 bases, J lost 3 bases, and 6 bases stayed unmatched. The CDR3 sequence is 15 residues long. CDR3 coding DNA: TGTGCCAGCAGCTTTTCACAGGGGGCAGGCTACGAGCAGTACTTC. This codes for CASSFSQGAGYEQYF.

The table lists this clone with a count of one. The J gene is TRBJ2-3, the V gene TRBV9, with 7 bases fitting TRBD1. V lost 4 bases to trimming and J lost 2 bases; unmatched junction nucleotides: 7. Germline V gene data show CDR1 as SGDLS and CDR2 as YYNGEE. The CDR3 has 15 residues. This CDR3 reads CASSPRQGVTDTQYF. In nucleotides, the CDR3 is TGTGCCAGCAGCCCTCGACAGGGCGTCACAGATACGCAGTATTTT.

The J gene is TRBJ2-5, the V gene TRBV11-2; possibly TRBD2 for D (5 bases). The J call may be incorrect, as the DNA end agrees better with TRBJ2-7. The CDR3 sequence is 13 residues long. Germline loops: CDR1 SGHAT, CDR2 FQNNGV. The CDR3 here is CASSLDGRGEQYF. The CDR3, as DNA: TGTGCCAGCAGCTTAGACGGTCGGGGCGAGCAGTACTTC.

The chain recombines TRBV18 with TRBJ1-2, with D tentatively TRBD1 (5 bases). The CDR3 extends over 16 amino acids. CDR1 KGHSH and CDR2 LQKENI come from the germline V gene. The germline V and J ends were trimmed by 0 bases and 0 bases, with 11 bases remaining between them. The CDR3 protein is CASSPPKLTANYGYTF. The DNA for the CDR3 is TGTGCCAGCTCACCACCCAAATTGACAGCTAACTATGGCTACACCTTC.

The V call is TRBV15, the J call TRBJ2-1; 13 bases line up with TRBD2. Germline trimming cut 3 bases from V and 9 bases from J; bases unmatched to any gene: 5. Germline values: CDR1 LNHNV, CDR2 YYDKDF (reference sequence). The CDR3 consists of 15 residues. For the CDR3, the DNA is TGTGCCACCAGCAGTGGACTAGCGGGAGTGAGTGAGCAGTTCTTC. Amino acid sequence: CATSSGLAGVSEQFF.

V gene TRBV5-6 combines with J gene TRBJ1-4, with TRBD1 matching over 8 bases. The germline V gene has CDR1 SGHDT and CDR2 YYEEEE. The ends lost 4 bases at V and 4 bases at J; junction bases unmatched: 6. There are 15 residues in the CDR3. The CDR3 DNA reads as TGTGCCAGCAGCCTTGACAGGGGTAATAATGAAAAACTGTTTTTT. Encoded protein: CASSLDRGNNEKLFF.

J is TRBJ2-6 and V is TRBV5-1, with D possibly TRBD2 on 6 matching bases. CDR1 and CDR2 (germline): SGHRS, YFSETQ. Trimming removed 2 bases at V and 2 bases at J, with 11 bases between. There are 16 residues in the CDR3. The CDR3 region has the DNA TGCGCCAGCAGCTTAGCCGGGGAGGCTGGGGCCAACGTCCTGACTTTC. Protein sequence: CASSLAGEAGANVLTF.

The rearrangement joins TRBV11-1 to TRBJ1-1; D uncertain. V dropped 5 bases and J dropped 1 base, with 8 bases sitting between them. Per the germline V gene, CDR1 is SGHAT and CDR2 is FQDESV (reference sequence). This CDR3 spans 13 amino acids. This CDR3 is CASSATANTEAFF. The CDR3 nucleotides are TGTGCCAGCAGCGCTACAGCGAACACTGAAGCTTTCTTT.

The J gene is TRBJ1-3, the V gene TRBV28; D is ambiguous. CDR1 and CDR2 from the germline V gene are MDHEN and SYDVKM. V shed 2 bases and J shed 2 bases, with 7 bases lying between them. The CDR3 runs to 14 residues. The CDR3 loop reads CASSLIGTGNTIYF. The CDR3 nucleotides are TGTGCCAGCAGTTTAATAGGGACTGGAAACACCATATATTTT. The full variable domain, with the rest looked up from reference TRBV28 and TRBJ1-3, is DVKVTQSSRYLVKRTGEKVFLECVQDMDHENMFWYRQDPGLGLRLIYFSYDVKMKEKGDIPEGYSVSREKKERFSLILESASTNQTSMYLCASSLIGTGNTIYFGEGSWLTVV.

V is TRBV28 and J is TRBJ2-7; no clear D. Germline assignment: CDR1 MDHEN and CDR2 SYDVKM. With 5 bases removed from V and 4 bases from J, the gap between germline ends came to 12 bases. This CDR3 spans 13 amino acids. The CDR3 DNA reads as TGTGCCAGCAGTCCCTCCATCGGGTACGAGCAGTACTTC. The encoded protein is CASSPSIGYEQYF.

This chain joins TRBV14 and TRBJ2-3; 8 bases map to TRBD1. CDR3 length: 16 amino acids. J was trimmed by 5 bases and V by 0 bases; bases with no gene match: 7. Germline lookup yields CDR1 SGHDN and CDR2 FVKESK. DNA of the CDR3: TGTGCCAGCAGCCAAGATTGGACAGGGTTCGGAGATACGCAGTATTTT. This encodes CASSQDWTGFGDTQYF.

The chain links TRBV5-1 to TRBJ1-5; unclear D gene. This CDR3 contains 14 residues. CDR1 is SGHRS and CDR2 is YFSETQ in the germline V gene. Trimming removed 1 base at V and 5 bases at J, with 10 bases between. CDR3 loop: CASSLSGRDQPQHF. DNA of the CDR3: TGCGCCAGCAGCTTGTCTGGCCGCGATCAGCCCCAGCATTTT.

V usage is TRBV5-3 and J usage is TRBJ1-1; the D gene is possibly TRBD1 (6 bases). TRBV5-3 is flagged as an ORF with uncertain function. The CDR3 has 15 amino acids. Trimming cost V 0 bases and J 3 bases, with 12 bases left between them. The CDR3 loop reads CARSLVRGGDTEAFF. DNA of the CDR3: TGTGCCAGAAGCTTGGTCCGGGGGGGCGACACTGAAGCTTTCTTT.

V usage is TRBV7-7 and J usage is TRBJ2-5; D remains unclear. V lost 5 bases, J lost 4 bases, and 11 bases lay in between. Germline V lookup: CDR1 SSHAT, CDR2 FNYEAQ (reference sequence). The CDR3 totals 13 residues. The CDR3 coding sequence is TGTGCCAGCAGCCTAGGCGCCGTAGAGACCCAGTACTTC. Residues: CASSLGAVETQYF. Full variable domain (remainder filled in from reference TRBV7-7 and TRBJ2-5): GAGVSQSPRYKVTKRGQDVTLRCDPISSHATLYWYQQALGQGPEFLTYFNYEAQPDKSGLPSDRFSAERPEGSISTLTIQRTEQRDSAMYRCASSLGAVETQYFGPGTRLLVL.

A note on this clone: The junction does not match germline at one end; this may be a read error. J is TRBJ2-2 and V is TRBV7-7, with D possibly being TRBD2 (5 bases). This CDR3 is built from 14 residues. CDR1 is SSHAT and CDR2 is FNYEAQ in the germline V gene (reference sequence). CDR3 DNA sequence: TGTGCTAGCAGCCTGGGCCATCGGGACGGGGAGCTGTTTTTT. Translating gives CASSLGHRDGELFF.

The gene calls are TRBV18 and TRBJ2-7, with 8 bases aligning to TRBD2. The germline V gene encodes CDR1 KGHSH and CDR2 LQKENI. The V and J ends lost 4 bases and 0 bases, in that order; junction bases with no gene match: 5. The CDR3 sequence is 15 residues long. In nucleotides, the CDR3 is TGTGCCAGCTCACACGGGAGGGACCTCTCCTACGAGCAGTACTTC. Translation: CASSHGRDLSYEQYF.